This T cell receptor (beta chain) is from a study of control samples from healthy donors and cancer patients. The assay was immunoSEQ multiplex PCR, and TCRdb's table has in-frame clones only and misses some. This sample has roughly 38,000 clones; 92% occur once, and the top ten carry 3.6%. The clonotype originates from a woman aged 50 to 60 in good health. Sequenced input: blood.

CDR3: CASSRGTPPTNYGYTF. CDR3 DNA sequence: TGTGCCAGCAGCCGTGGGACACCTCCGACTAACTATGGCTACACCTTC. The chain combines TRBV7-9 with TRBJ1-2, with D tentatively TRBD1 (6 bases). Germline-derived CDR1 and CDR2 are SEHNR and FQNEAQ (reference sequence). Trimming shortened V by 5 bases and J by 0 bases, and 16 bases separated the two germline ends. This CDR3 has 16 residues.